The T cell receptor (beta chain) described here comes from a study of spatial heterogeneity in lung cancer. This clonotype occurred many times. Documented time point: blood at routine non-recurrence follow-up after resection. Using its own MiXCR run on the 5' RACE reads, TCRdb lists one record per CDR3 protein. The sample has 9,000 to 13,000 distinct CDR3 sequences; over 9.5% are singletons. The receptor was isolated from a female donor with early-stage non-small cell lung cancer. The material was PBMCs, obtained at follow-up.

The CDR3 region has the DNA TGTGCCAGTAGTATCAGAAAACAAGAGACCCAGTACTTC. Its protein product is CASSIRKQETQYF. The genes are TRBV19 and TRBJ2-5; D unclear. In germline, CDR1 is LNHDA, CDR2 SQIVND (reference sequence). The CDR3 is 13 amino acids. Deletions cut 3 bases from V and 2 bases from J, with 7 bases between. Full variable domain (remainder filled in from reference TRBV19 and TRBJ2-5): DGGITQSPKYLFRKEGQNVTLSCEQNLNHDAMYWYRQDPGQGLRLIYYSQIVNDFQKGDIAEGYSVSREKKESFPLTVTSAQKNPTAFYLCASSIRKQETQYFGPGTRLLVL.